Given below is one T cell receptor beta chain in context. This clonotype appeared a few times. Its antigen remains undetermined. Qualities for individual bases were not recorded, and no much larger clone is one base off. V is cut by 3 bases and J by 7 bases, and the space between the germline ends is 7 bases. The CDR3 sequence holds 12 residues, the cysteine and phenylalanine included. Just the 36-base CDR3 DNA is kept, in frame starting at base 1. This sample was included in a study of T cell repertoires in cytomegalovirus infection (dated by TCRdb to about 2019). With regard to the full study: Donor HLA type was relevant to the analysis, because carriage of CMV infection together with the matching HLA type was indicated by public TCR beta signatures. What the work shows at the level of the full study, not this receptor alone: In both this cohort and an independent cohort of approximately 350 donors, the cumulative frequency of public TCR beta family members distinguished carriers of CMV infection plus the relevant HLA type. The ex vivo response was dominated by HLA-C-restricted CMV-specific TCR beta clonotypes, which also provided the single most frequent clonotype in two of eight donors.

The listed sequencing device is Illumina HiSeq 1500. TCRdb handled the public reads itself, with Q25 trimming in fastp and clone calling in MiXCR, and kept productive beta chains. Rows matching on CDR3 protein sequence are summarized as one entry with the most common DNA and genes. This sample comprises approximately 320,000 distinct CDR3 sequences, over 7.5% of them detected only once. The ten largest clones represent around 4% of the sample. This receptor was obtained from a human donor in good health (CMV status not recorded). Some clones in this sample may be carry-over from other donors' samples. The chain was built from TRBV12-3 or TRBV12-4 and TRBJ1-5; the D gene assignment is ambiguous. The specimen sequenced was PBMCs. Here the CDR3 is given as CASSLGKQPQHF. Here is the DNA: TGTGCCAGCAGTTTGGGGAAACAGCCCCAGCATTTT.